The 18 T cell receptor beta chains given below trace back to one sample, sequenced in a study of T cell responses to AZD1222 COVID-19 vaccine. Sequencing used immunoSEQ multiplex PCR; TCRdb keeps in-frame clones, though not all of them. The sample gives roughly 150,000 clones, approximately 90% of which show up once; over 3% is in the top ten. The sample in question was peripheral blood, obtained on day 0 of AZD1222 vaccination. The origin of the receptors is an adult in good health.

The CDR3 coding sequence is TGTGCCAGCAGCTCCCATAGGTCACTAGCGACATACCCTGAGCAGTTCTTC. It encodes CASSSHRSLATYPEQFF. The chain recombines TRBV7-2 with TRBJ2-1; TRBD2 matches 7 bases. The CDR3 sequence is 17 residues long. J lost 9 bases, V lost 4 bases, and 18 bases had no gene match. The germline V gene encodes CDR1 SGHTA and CDR2 FQGNSA.

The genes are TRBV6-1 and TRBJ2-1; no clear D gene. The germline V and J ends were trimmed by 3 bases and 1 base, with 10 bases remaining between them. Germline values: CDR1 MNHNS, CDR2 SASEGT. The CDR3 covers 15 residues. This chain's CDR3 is CASSENYPSYNEQFF. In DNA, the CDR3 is TGTGCCAGCAGTGAGAACTACCCTTCCTACAATGAGCAGTTCTTC.

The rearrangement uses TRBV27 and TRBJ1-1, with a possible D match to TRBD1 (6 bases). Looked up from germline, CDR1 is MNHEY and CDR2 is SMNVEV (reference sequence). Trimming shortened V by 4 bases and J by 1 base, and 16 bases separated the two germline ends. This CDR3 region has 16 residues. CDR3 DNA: TGTGCCAGCAGTTACTGGCAGGGGAATGCGAACACTGAAGCTTTCTTT. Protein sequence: CASSYWQGNANTEAFF.

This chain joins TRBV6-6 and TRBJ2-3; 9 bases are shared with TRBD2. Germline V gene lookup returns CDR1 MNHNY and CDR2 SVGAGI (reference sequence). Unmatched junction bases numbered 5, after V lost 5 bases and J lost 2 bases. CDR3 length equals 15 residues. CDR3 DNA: TGTGCCAGCAGTAACCTAGCGGGGCACACAGATACGCAGTATTTT. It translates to CASSNLAGHTDTQYF.

CDR3 region: CASRKQGQGTYEQYF. The CDR3 nucleotides read TGTGCCAGCCGTAAGCAGGGACAGGGGACCTACGAGCAGTACTTC. The chain is built from TRBV5-6 and TRBJ2-7, with 10 bases lining up with TRBD1. CDR3 length: 15 amino acids. Germline V gene data show CDR1 as SGHDT and CDR2 as YYEEEE. V gave up 7 bases and J gave up 2 bases; unmatched junction bases: 9.

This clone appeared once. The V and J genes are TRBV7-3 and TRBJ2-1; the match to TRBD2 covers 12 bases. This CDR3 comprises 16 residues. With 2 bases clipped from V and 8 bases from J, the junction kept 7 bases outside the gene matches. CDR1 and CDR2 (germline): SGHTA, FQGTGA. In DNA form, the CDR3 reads TGTGCCAGCAGCTTACTAGCGGGAGGGCGAAAAGATGAGCAGTTCTTC. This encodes CASSLLAGGRKDEQFF.

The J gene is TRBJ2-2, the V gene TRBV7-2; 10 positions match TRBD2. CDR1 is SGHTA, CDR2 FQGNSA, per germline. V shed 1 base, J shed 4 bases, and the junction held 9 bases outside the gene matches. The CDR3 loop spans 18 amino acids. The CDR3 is CASSLVLAGGPGTGELFF. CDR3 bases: TGTGCCAGCAGCTTAGTTTTAGCGGGAGGCCCCGGCACCGGGGAGCTGTTTTTT.

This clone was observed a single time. The CDR3 DNA is TGCGCCAGCAGCTTGGCAGTCCAGCCGGGGGAGACCCAGTACTTC. Residues: CASSLAVQPGETQYF. This chain joins TRBV5-1 and TRBJ2-5, with D possibly matching TRBD2 (5 bases). The germline V gene has CDR1 SGHRS and CDR2 YFSETQ. There are 15 residues in the CDR3. The germline V and J ends were trimmed by 0 bases and 5 bases, with 14 bases remaining between them.

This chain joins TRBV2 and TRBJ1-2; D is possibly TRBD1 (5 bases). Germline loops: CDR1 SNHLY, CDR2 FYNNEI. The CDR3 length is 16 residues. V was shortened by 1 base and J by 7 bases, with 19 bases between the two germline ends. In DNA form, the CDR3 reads TGTGCCAGCAGTGAAGTAAGCGGGGGATCTGTTGGTGGCTACACCTTC. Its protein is CASSEVSGGSVGGYTF.

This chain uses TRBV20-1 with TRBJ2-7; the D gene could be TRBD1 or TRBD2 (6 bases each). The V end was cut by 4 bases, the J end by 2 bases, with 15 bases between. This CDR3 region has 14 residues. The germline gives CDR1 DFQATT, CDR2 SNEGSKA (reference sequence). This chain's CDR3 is CSANDPRGPYEQYF. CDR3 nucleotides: TGCAGTGCTAATGACCCCCGGGGGCCCTACGAGCAGTACTTC.

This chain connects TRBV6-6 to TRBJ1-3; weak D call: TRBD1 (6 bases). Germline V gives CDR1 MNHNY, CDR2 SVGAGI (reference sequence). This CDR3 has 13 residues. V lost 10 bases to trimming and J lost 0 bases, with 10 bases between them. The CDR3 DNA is TGTGCCACGGTACAGGGCTCTGGAAACACCATATATTTT. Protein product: CATVQGSGNTIYF.

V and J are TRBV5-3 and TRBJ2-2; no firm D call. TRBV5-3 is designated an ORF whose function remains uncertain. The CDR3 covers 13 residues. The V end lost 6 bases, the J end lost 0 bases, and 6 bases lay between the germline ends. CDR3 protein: CARNAPNTGELFF. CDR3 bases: TGTGCCAGAAACGCTCCGAACACCGGGGAGCTGTTTTTT.

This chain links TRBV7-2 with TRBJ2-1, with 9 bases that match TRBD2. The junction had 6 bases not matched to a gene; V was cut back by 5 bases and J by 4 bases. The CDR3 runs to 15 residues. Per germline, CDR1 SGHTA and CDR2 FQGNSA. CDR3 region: CASSPVAGAYNEQFF. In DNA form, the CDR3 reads TGTGCCAGCAGCCCGGTAGCGGGGGCATACAATGAGCAGTTCTTC.

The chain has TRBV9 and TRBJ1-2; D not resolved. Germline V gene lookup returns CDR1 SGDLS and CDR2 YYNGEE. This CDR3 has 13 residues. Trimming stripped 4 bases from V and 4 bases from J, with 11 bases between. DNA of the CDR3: TGTGCCAGCAGCACCGGGGAGGGCTATGGCTACACCTTC. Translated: CASSTGEGYGYTF.

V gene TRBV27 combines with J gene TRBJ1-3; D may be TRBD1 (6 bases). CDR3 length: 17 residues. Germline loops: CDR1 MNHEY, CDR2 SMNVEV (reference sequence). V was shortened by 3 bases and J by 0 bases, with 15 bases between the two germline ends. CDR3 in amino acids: CASSFGGGPSSGNTIYF. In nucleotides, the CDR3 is TGTGCCAGCAGTTTCGGCGGGGGGCCTAGCTCTGGAAACACCATATATTTT.

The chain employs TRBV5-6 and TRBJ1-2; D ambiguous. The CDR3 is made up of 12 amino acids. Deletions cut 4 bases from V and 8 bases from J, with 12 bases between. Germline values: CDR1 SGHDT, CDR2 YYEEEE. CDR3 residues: CASSHQESGYTF. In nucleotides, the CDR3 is TGTGCCAGCAGCCATCAGGAATCGGGCTACACCTTC.

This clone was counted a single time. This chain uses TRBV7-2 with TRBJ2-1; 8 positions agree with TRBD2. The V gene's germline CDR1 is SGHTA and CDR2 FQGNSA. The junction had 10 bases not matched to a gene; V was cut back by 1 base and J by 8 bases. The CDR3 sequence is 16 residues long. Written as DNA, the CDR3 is TGTGCCAGCAGCTTAGAAGGAGCGGGAGTAGCGGATGAGCAGTTCTTC. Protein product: CASSLEGAGVADEQFF.

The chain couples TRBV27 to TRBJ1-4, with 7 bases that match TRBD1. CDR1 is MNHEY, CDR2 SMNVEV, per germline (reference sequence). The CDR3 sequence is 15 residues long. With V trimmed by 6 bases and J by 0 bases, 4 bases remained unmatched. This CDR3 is CASRSGTATNEKLFF. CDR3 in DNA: TGTGCCAGCAGATCCGGGACAGCAACTAATGAAAAACTGTTTTTT.